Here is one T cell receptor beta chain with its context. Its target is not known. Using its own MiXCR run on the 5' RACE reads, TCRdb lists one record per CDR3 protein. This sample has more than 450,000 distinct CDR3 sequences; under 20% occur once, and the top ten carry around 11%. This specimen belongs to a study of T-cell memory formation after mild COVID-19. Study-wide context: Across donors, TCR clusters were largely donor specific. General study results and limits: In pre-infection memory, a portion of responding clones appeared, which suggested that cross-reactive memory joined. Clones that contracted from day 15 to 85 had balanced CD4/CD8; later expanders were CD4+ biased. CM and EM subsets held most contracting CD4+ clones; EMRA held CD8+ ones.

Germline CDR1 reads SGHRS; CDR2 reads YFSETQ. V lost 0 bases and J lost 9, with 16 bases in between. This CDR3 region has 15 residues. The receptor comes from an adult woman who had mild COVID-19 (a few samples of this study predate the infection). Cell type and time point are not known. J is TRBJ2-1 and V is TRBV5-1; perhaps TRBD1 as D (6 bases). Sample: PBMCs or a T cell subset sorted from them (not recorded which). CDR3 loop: CASSLEGTPGSEQFF. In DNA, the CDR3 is TGCGCCAGCAGCTTGGAAGGGACACCTGGAAGTGAGCAGTTCTTC.